This TCR beta chain was captured by sequencing in a study of T cell responses to AZD1222 COVID-19 vaccine. About the research overall: Recipients boosted at about 4 weeks or about 12 weeks are pooled. Study-level results: Only 5 or 6 people who got AZD1222 tested seropositive at baseline.

Worth noting for this clone: Its antigen is not known. Other DNA sequences in the sample encode the same CDR3.

The CDR3 totals 13 residues. Germline V gene sequence: CDR1 SGHRS, CDR2 YFSETQ. V was cut by 0 bases and J by 0 bases, with 3 bases left in between. The table came from immunoSEQ multiplex PCR; TCRdb's copy has only in-frame clones and leaves some out. The repertoire includes about 97,000 clones, 84% of them detected once, and about a sixth sits in the top ten. Material: peripheral blood, obtained on day 0 of AZD1222 vaccination. This TCR derives from an adult in good health. The rearrangement joins TRBV5-1 to TRBJ1-1, with D hard to call. CDR3: CASSLALNTEAFF. The CDR3 DNA sequence: TGCGCCAGCAGCTTGGCGCTGAACACTGAAGCTTTCTTT. Drawing the rest from reference TRBV5-1 and TRBJ1-1, the complete variable domain is KAGVTQTPRYLIKTRGQQVTLSCSPISGHRSVSWYQQTPGQGLQFLFEYFSETQRNKGNFPGRFSGRQFSNSRSEMNVSTLELGDSALYLCASSLALNTEAFFGQGTRLTVV.